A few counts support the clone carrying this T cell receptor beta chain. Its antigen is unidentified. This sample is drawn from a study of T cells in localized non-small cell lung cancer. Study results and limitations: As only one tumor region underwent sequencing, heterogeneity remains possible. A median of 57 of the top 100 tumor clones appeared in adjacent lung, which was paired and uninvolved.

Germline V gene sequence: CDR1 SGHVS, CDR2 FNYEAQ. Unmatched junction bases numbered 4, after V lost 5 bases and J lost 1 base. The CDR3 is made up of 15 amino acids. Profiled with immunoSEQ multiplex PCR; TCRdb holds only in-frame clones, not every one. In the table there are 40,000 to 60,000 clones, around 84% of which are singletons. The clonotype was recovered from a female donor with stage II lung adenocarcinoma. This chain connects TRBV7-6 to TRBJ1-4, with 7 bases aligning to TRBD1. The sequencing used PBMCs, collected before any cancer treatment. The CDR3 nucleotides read TGTGCCAGCAGCCCAGGGGGAGTAACTAATGAAAAACTGTTTTTT. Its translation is CASSPGGVTNEKLFF.